The 3 T cell receptor beta chains listed next were all sequenced from one sample in a study of response to subunit inactivated influenza vaccine. Using its own MiXCR run on the RT-PCR reads, TCRdb lists one record per CDR3 protein. Of over 450,000 distinct CDR3 sequences in the sample, 13% are singletons; the top ten hold less than 15%. The source material was PBMCs from blood, sampled about 40 days after vaccination. Receptors originate from a man aged 50-59 years who received an inactivated influenza vaccine.

This clonotype has more than one count but fewer than ten. The J gene is TRBJ2-7, the V gene TRBV12-3 or TRBV12-4; no firm D call. V lost 3 bases to trimming and J lost 0 bases, with 9 bases between them. The CDR3 loop spans 14 amino acids. CDR3: CASSFLGSSYEQYF. In DNA, the CDR3 is TGTGCCAGCAGTTTTTTGGGTAGCTCCTACGAGCAGTACTTC.

The chain combines TRBV28 with TRBJ2-3; TRBD2 matches 8 bases. The CDR3 has 16 amino acids. CDR1 is MDHEN, CDR2 SYDVKM, per germline. V shed 6 bases and J 5 bases; nucleotides not matched to a gene: 13. The CDR3, as DNA: TGTGCCAGCAGACCTGTTGTAGCGGGAATACAAGATACGCAGTATTTT. Protein product: CASRPVVAGIQDTQYF.

This clonotype was seen a handful of times. The chain recombines TRBV29-1 with TRBJ2-1, with 7 bases fitting TRBD1. CDR1 and CDR2 from the germline V gene are SQVTM and ANQGSEA. The CDR3 loop spans 13 amino acids. With V trimmed by 4 bases and J by 7 bases, 7 bases remained unmatched. CDR3 residues: CSVGGGDVNEQFF. The CDR3 DNA reads as TGCAGCGTTGGAGGGGGCGATGTGAATGAGCAGTTCTTC.